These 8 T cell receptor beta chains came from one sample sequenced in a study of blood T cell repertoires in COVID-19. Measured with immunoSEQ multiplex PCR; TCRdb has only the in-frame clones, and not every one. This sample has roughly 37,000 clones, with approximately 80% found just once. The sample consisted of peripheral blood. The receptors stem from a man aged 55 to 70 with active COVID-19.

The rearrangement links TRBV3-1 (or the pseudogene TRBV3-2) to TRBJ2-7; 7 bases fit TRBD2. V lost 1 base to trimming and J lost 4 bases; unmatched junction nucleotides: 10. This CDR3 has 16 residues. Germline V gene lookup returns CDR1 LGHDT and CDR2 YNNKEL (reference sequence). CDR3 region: CASSQASRSGGYEQYF. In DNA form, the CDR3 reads TGTGCCAGCAGCCAAGCTTCCCGGTCCGGGGGGTACGAGCAGTACTTC.

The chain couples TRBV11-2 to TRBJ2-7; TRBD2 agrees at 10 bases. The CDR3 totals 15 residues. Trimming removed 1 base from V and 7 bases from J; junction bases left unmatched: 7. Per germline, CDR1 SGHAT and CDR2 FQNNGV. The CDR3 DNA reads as TGTGCCAGCAGCTTAGGTGGAGCGGGAGGGCAGGAGCAGTACTTC. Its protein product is CASSLGGAGGQEQYF. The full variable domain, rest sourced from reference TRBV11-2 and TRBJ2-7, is EAGVAQSPRYKIIEKRQSVAFWCNPISGHATLYWYQQILGQGPKLLIQFQNNGVVDDSQLPKDRFSAERLKGVDSTLKIQPAKLEDSAVYLCASSLGGAGGQEQYFGPGTRLTVT.

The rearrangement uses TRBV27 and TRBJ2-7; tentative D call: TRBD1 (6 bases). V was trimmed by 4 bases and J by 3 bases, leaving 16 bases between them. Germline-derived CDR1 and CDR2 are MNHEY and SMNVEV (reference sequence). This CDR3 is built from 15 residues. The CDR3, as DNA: TGTGCCAGCAGTTCCTCCCTCAGGGGCCTCTACGAGCAGTACTTC. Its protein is CASSSSLRGLYEQYF.

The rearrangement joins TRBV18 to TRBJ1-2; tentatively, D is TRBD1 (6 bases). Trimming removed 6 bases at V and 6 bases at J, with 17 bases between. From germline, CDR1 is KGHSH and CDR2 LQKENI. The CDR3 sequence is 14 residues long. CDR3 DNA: TGTGCCAGCTCGCCCCGGACAGAAAGGGATGGCTACACCTTC. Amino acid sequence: CASSPRTERDGYTF.

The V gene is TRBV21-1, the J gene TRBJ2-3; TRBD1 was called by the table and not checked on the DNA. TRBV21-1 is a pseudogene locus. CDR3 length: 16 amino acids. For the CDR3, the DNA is TGTGCCAGCAGCAGCTGGGGACAGGGGGGCACAGATACGCAGTATTTT. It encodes CASSSWGQGGTDTQYF.

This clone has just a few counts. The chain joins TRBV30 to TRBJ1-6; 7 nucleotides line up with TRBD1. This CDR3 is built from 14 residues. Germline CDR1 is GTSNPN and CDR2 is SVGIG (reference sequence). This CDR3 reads CAVVMTGLGSPLHF. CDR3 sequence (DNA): TGTGCGGTCGTAATGACAGGGCTTGGTTCACCCCTCCACTTT.

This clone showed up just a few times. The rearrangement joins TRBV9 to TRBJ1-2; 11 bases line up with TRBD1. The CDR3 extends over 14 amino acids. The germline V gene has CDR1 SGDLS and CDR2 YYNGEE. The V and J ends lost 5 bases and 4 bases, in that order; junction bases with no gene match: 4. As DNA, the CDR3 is TGTGCCAGCAGAGCCGGGACAGGGGGCTATGGCTACACCTTC. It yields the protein CASRAGTGGYGYTF. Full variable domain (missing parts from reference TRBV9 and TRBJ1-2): DSGVTQTPKHLITATGQRVTLRCSPRSGDLSVYWYQQSLDQGLQFLIQYYNGEERAKGNILERFSAQQFPDLHSELNLSSLELGDSALYFCASRAGTGGYGYTFGSGTRLTVV.

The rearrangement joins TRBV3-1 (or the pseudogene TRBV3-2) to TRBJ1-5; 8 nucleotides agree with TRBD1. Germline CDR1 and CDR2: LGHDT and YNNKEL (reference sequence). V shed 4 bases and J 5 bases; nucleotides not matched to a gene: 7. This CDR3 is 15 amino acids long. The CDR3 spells CASSRGQGRDQPQHF. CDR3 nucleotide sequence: TGTGCCAGCAGCCGCGGACAGGGAAGGGATCAGCCCCAGCATTTT.